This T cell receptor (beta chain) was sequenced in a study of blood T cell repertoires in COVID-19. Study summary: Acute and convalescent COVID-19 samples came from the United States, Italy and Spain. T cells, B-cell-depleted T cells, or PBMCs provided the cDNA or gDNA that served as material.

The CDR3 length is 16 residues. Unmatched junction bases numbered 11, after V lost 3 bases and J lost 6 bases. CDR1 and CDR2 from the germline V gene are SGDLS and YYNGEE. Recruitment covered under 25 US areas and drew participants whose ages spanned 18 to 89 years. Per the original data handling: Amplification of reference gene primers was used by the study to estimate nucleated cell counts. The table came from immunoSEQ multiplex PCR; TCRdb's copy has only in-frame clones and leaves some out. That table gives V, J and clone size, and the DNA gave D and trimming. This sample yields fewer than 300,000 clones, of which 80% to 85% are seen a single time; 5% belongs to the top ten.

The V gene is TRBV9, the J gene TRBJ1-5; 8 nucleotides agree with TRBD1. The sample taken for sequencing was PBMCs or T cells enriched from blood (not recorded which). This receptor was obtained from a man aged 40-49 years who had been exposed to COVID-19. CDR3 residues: CASSGGIGTGIQPQHF. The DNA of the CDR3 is TGTGCCAGCAGCGGAGGAATAGGGACAGGAATTCAGCCCCAGCATTTT. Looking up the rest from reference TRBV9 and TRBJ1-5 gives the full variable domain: DSGVTQTPKHLITATGQRVTLRCSPRSGDLSVYWYQQSLDQGLQFLIQYYNGEERAKGNILERFSAQQFPDLHSELNLSSLELGDSALYFCASSGGIGTGIQPQHFGDGTRLSIL.